The 9 T cell receptor beta chains below all came from one sample that was sequenced in a study of blood T cells in healthy people across ages. It was with a sample-barcoded 5' primer and a J-beta primer mix that a second PCR of roughly 6 to 11 cycles was run. TCRdb redid the calling of the 5' RACE reads with MiXCR, one entry per CDR3 protein. The data hold fewer than 1.5 million distinct CDR3 sequences, with roughly 40% observed a single time. The sequencing input was blood. The receptors derive from a young woman in good health.

This rearrangement joins TRBV12-5 to TRBJ2-6, with D possibly being TRBD1 or TRBD2 (5 bases each). CDR3 length: 14 residues. V was cut by 5 bases and J by 12 bases, with 17 bases left in between. Germline-derived CDR1 and CDR2 are LGHNT and FRNRAP. The CDR3 sequence is CASGPDIPGSVLTF. Written as DNA, the CDR3 is TGTGCTAGTGGTCCGGACATCCCGGGAAGCGTCCTGACTTTC.

The V call is TRBV3-1, the J call TRBJ1-5; possibly TRBD1 for D (5 bases). This CDR3 contains 14 residues. V gave up 1 base and J gave up 5 bases, with 9 bases separating them. The germline V gene encodes CDR1 LGHDT and CDR2 YNNKEL (reference sequence). The CDR3: CASSQGQFDQPQHF. CDR3 DNA: TGTGCCAGCAGCCAAGGACAGTTTGATCAGCCCCAGCATTTT. The complete variable domain, with remaining parts taken from reference TRBV3-1 and TRBJ1-5, reads DTAVSQTPKYLVTQMGNDKSIKCEQNLGHDTMYWYKQDSKKFLKIMFSYNNKELIINETVPNRFSPKSPDKAHLNLHINSLELGDSAVYFCASSQGQFDQPQHFGDGTRLSIL.

In this sample, this clonotype turned up many times. The rearrangement joins TRBV6-4 to TRBJ2-3, with 10 positions matching TRBD2. After removal of 5 bases from V and 4 bases from J, the junction contained 15 bases not matched to a gene. CDR3 size: 18 residues. The germline V gene encodes CDR1 MRHNA and CDR2 SNTAGT. The CDR3 loop reads CASSMGAESSGGADTQYF. CDR3 DNA sequence: TGTGCCAGCAGTATGGGGGCTGAATCTAGCGGGGGAGCAGATACGCAGTATTTT.

Only a few counts were recorded for this clonotype. This sequence joins TRBV6-5 and TRBJ1-4, with D unclear. Germline CDR1 MNHEY, CDR2 SVGAGI. The CDR3 spans 15 residues. The V and J ends lost 6 bases and 0 bases respectively, with 11 bases between them. The CDR3, as DNA: TGTGCCAGCAGATCTGACGGAGCAACTAATGAAAAACTGTTTTTT. As protein: CASRSDGATNEKLFF.

The chain links TRBV30 to TRBJ2-7, with D maybe TRBD1 (8 bases). Germline V gives CDR1 GTSNPN, CDR2 SVGIG (reference sequence). The V gene lost 4 bases and the J gene lost 3 bases, with 10 bases spanning the gap. The CDR3 length is 12 residues. CDR3 residues: CAWNRGGYEQYF. As DNA, the CDR3 is TGTGCCTGGAACAGGGGGGGCTACGAGCAGTACTTC.

V is TRBV12-3 or TRBV12-4 and J is TRBJ2-3; TRBD2 matches 8 bases. Germline trimming cut 2 bases from V and 0 bases from J; bases unmatched to any gene: 13. The CDR3 is 19 amino acids. The CDR3 DNA reads TGTGCCAGCAGTTTACTTCCGGGTCGGGGGGGAAGAAGCACAGATACGCAGTATTTT. Its protein product is CASSLLPGRGGRSTDTQYF.

This chain uses TRBV5-1 with TRBJ2-5; 8 bases are shared with TRBD2. The germline CDR1 and CDR2 sequences are SGHRS and YFSETQ. The CDR3 has 19 amino acids. Losses at the gene ends were 1 base for V and 4 bases for J; bases not matched to a gene: 18. CDR3 residues: CASSLLSVAASGGRETQYF. The CDR3 nucleotides read TGCGCCAGCAGCTTGCTATCGGTGGCTGCGAGCGGGGGCCGAGAGACCCAGTACTTC.

In its sample, this clonotype was seen once. The DNA for the CDR3 is TGTGCCAGCAGCGCATCCGGGACTAGCGGGAGAGGGGAGCAGTACTTC. This sequence encodes CASSASGTSGRGEQYF. The rearrangement links TRBV9 to TRBJ2-5; TRBD2 matches 14 bases. This CDR3 comprises 16 residues. Unmatched junction bases numbered 12, after V lost 3 bases and J lost 11 bases. The germline CDR1 and CDR2 sequences are SGDLS and YYNGEE.

J is TRBJ1-1 and V is TRBV5-1, with a possible D match to TRBD1 (6 bases). The germline V gene encodes CDR1 SGHRS and CDR2 YFSETQ. The CDR3 is 15 residues long. Trimming pared 2 bases from V and 6 bases from J, leaving 17 bases between. CDR3 DNA: TGCGCCAGCAGCTTCCAAACCGGGACAAACGCTGAAGCTTTCTTT. This gives the protein CASSFQTGTNAEAFF.